This is a list of T cell receptor beta chains from one sample in a study of OX40 agonist ivuxolimab in advanced cancers. Libraries were prepared by immunoSEQ multiplex PCR; TCRdb keeps only in-frame clonotypes and omits some of them. The sample lists about 22,000 clones; around 85% were seen once. Sequences were derived from CD4+ or CD8+ T cells sorted from blood, sampled in a trial of the OX40 agonist ivuxolimab. These receptors were collected from an adult with an advanced solid tumor such as melanoma, head and neck, liver or kidney cancer. Each CDR3 is given without its conserved first and last residue. The D gene is left open where the match is weak.

d_gene: .
v_gene: TRBV7-9
j_gene: TRBJ1-2
CDR3aa: ASSSPADYGYT

d_gene: TRBD2
v_gene: TRBV4-1
j_gene: TRBJ2-5
CDR3aa: ASSPAGLAGGYETQY

d_gene: .
v_gene: TRBV4-3
j_gene: TRBJ2-3
CDR3aa: ASSPGSKGDTQY

d_gene: .
v_gene: TRBV2
j_gene: TRBJ2-3
CDR3aa: ASSGVSSTDTQY

d_gene: TRBD2
v_gene: TRBV4-3
j_gene: TRBJ2-7
CDR3aa: ASSQEVTSESYEQY

d_gene: .
v_gene: TRBV28
j_gene: TRBJ1-1
CDR3aa: ASSSPRGQGRTEAF

d_gene: .
v_gene: TRBV7-9
j_gene: TRBJ2-3
CDR3aa: ASSLEGADTQY

d_gene: TRBD2
v_gene: TRBV4-3
j_gene: TRBJ2-7
CDR3aa: ASSQDFKQGSSGASYEQY

d_gene: .
v_gene: TRBV10-1
j_gene: TRBJ2-5
CDR3aa: ASSEDGGGEETQY

d_gene: .
v_gene: TRBV4-3
j_gene: TRBJ2-6
CDR3aa: ASSQDPQGSGANVLT

d_gene: .
v_gene: TRBV14
j_gene: TRBJ2-7
CDR3aa: ASSLRGLSYGQY

d_gene: .
v_gene: TRBV4-3
j_gene: TRBJ1-5
CDR3aa: ASSQVIGKNQPQH

d_gene: .
v_gene: TRBV27
j_gene: TRBJ2-7
CDR3aa: ASSDGLVYEQY

d_gene: .
v_gene: TRBV19
j_gene: TRBJ1-1
CDR3aa: ASPGYTEAF

d_gene: .
v_gene: TRBV9
j_gene: TRBJ1-1
CDR3aa: ASSVGGRTEAF

d_gene: TRBD2
v_gene: TRBV27
j_gene: TRBJ2-1
CDR3aa: ASSREGTSGRNEQF

d_gene: .
v_gene: TRBV19
j_gene: TRBJ1-3
CDR3aa: ASNPRGPMNTIY

d_gene: .
v_gene: TRBV5-4
j_gene: TRBJ2-5
CDR3aa: ASSPREQGLFTMSETQY